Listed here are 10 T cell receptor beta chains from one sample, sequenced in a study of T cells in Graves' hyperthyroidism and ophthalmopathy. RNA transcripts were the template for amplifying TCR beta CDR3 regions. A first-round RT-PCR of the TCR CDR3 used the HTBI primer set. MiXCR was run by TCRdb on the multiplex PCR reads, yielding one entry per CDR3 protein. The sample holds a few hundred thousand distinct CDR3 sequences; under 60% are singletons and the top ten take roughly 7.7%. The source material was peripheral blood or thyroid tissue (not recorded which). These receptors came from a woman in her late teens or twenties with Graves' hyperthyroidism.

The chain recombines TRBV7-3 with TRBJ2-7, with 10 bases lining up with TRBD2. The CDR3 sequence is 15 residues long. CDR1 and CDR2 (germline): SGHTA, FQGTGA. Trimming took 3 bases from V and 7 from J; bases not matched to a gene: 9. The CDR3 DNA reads TGTGCCAGCAGCTTTAAGCGGGAGGGCCGGAATGAGCAGTACTTC. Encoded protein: CASSFKREGRNEQYF.

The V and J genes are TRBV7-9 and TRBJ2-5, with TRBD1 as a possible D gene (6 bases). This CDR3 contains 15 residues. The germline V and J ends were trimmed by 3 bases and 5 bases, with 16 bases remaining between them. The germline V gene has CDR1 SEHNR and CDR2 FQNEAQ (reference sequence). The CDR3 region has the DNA TGTGCCAGCAGCTTGGGGGTTGGGGGCCCGGAGACCCAGTACTTC. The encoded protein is CASSLGVGGPETQYF.

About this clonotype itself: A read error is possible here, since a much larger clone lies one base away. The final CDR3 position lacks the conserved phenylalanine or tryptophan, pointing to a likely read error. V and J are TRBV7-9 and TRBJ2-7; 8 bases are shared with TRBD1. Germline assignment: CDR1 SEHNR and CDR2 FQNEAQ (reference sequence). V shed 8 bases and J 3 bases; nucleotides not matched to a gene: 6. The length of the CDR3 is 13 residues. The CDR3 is CASSRGQGYEQYL. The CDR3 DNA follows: TGTGCCAGCTCCCGTGGACAGGGCTACGAGCAGTACCTC.

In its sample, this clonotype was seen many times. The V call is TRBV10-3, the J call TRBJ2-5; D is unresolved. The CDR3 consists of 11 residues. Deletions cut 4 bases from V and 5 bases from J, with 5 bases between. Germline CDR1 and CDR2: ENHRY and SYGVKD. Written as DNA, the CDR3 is TGTGCCATCAGTGTGGACGAGACCCAGTACTTC. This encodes CAISVDETQYF.

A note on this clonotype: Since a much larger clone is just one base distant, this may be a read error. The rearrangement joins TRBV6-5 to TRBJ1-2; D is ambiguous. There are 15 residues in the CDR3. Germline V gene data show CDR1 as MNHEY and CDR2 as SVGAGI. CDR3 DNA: TGTGCCACCAGTTACCTAGGTCTCACGGGCTATGGCTACACCTTC. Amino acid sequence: CATSYLGLTGYGYTF.

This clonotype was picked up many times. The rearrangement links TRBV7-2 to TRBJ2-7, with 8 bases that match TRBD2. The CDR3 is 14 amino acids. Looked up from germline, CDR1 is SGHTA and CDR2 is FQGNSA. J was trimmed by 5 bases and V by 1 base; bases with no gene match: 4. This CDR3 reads CASSLDSGINEQYF. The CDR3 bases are TGTGCCAGCAGCTTAGATAGCGGGATAAACGAGCAGTACTTC.

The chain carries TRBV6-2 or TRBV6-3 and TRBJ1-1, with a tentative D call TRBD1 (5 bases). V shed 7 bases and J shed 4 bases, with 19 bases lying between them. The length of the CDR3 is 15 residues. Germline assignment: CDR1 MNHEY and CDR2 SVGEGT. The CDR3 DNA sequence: TGTGCCAGCACCCAAACTGAGGGGTGGATCACTGAAGCTTTCTTT. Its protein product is CASTQTEGWITEAFF.

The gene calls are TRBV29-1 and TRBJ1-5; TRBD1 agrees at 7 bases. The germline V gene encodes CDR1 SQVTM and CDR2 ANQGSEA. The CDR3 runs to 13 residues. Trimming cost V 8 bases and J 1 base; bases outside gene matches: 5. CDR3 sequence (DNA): TGCAGCTTGGCCAGGGGGAGCAATCAGCCCCAGCATTTT. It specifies CSLARGSNQPQHF.

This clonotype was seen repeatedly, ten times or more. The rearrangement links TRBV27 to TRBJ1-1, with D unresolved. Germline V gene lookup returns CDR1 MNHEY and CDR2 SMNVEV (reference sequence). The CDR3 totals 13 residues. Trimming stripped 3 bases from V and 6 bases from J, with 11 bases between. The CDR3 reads CASSLVPLAEAFF. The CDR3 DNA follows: TGTGCCAGCAGTTTGGTCCCGCTAGCTGAAGCTTTCTTT.

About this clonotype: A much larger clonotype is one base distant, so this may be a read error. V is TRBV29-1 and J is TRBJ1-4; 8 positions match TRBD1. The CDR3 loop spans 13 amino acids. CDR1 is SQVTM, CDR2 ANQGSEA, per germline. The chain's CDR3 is CGAGTGFGEKLFF. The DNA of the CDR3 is TGCGGCGCTGGGACAGGATTTGGTGAAAAACTGTTTTTT.